These T cell receptor beta chains were read from a single sample in a study of CD8 T cell repertoires and HIV-1 epitope variants. These receptors have no identified antigens. Sequenced by immunoSEQ multiplex PCR; TCRdb stores in-frame clones only, minus some. Seen here are a few thousand clones, around 65% observed once, and the top ten hold roughly 44%. Input material: cultured CD8+ T cells derived from PBMCs. The source of these receptors is a male donor with HIV. Each CDR3 is given with its conserved first and last residue. The D gene is left open where the match is weak. Size tells how often a clone was seen (once, few, many) or the class of an expanded clone, and some rows leave it out.

v_call,j_call,cdr3_length,clone_size,d_call,cdr3_nt,cdr3_aa
TRBV13,TRBJ2-3,15,.,.,TGTGCCAGCAGCCACAATCTGGAGGGTTCAGATACGCAGTATTTT,CASSHNLEGSDTQYF
TRBV5-8,TRBJ2-7,15,.,TRBD1,TGTGCCAGCAGCTTGGGGGACAGTGACTCCTACGAGCAGTACTTC,CASSLGDSDSYEQYF
TRBV28,TRBJ2-1,15,.,TRBD2,TGTGCCAGCAGGACTCCGGGACTAGCTTACAATGAGCAGTTCTTC,CASRTPGLAYNEQFF
TRBV6-5,TRBJ1-4,14,.,.,TGTGCCAGCAGTTACACGGGGGGCCGGGAAAAACTGTTTTTT,CASSYTGGREKLFF
TRBV5-6,TRBJ2-1,16,.,TRBD2,TGTGCCAGCAGCTTGGAGCGGGGGAGCTCCTACAATGAGCAGTTCTTC,CASSLERGSSYNEQFF
TRBV29-1,TRBJ1-1,14,few,.,TGCAGCGTCGAAACTGCGGAGGGGGGGGGTGAAGCTTTCTTT,CSVETAEGGGEAFF
TRBV7-2,TRBJ2-7,15,.,.,TGTGCCAGCAGCTTAGTGGTTCAGGGATTCTACGAGCAGTACTTC,CASSLVVQGFYEQYF
TRBV4-3,TRBJ2-7,19,hyperexpanded,.,TGCGCCAGCAGCCAAGAGCCGGGAGCGGGCGCCCTGAGCTCCTACGAGCAGTACTTC,CASSQEPGAGALSSYEQYF
TRBV4-1,TRBJ2-2,15,.,TRBD2,TGCGCCAGCAGCTCCCTAGCGGGAGTTGGCGGGGAGCTGTTTTTT,CASSSLAGVGGELFF
TRBV19,TRBJ2-7,12,.,TRBD1,TGTGCCACCCGGACAGGGGGCGGAGAGCAGTACTTC,CATRTGGGEQYF
TRBV19,TRBJ1-5,16,few,.,TGTGCCAGTAGTATAGGAAGGGTTCCGGGTAATCAGCCCCAGCATTTT,CASSIGRVPGNQPQHF
TRBV2,TRBJ2-2,16,few,.,TGTGCCAGCAGTGAAGTACGACAGGTCAACACCGGGGAGCTGTTTTTT,CASSEVRQVNTGELFF
TRBV6-6,TRBJ2-7,13,.,.,TGTGCCAGCGGACGGAGTTCCCCCGGGGAGCAGTACTTC,CASGRSSPGEQYF
TRBV2,TRBJ1-1,13,.,.,TGTGCCACTAAGGGGGAGGTAAACACTGAAGCTTTCTTT,CATKGEVNTEAFF
TRBV7-9,TRBJ2-1,12,.,.,TGTGCCAGCAGCTTAGATCCGGATGAGCAGTTCTTC,CASSLDPDEQFF
TRBV4-3,TRBJ1-2,13,.,.,TGCGCCAGCAGCCAAGCTACCGGCTATGGCTACACCTTC,CASSQATGYGYTF
TRBV19,TRBJ1-1,12,.,.,TGTGCCAGTAGTAACGCCAACACTGAAGCTTTCTTT,CASSNANTEAFF
TRBV7-2,TRBJ2-5,17,once,.,TGTGCCAGCAGCTTATGGGACGGACGATCTGCGTTGGAGACCCAGTACTTC,CASSLWDGRSALETQYF
TRBV7-6,TRBJ2-7,14,once,TRBD1,TGTGCCAGCAGCACACGGGACAGCTACTACGAGCAGTACTTC,CASSTRDSYYEQYF
TRBV28,TRBJ2-7,13,.,TRBD1,TGTGCCAGCAGTTCCGGGACAGGGGCCGAGCAGTACTTC,CASSSGTGAEQYF
TRBV5-8,TRBJ2-1,12,few,.,TGTGCCAGCAGCCGGGACTTCAATGAGCAGTTCTTC,CASSRDFNEQFF
TRBV27,TRBJ2-1,15,.,TRBD2,TGTGCCAGCAGTTTATCGGCTAGCGGGTACAATGAGCAGTTCTTC,CASSLSASGYNEQFF
TRBV5-4,TRBJ2-7,14,.,TRBD1,TGTGCCAGCAGCTTTGGACAGGGGTCCTACGAGCAGTACTTC,CASSFGQGSYEQYF
TRBV6-5,TRBJ2-1,15,.,.,TGTGCCAGCAGTCGAAGGGACCGCGTAATGGATGAGCAGTTCTTC,CASSRRDRVMDEQFF
TRBV5-4,TRBJ2-1,14,.,.,TGTGCCAGCAGCTTGGGGGGACTTCTGAATGAGCAGTTCTTC,CASSLGGLLNEQFF
TRBV2,TRBJ2-1,15,.,.,TGTGCCAGCAGTCATAGCGTCAGCTCCTACAATGAGCAGTTCTTC,CASSHSVSSYNEQFF
TRBV6-6,TRBJ2-7,13,.,TRBD1,TGTGCCAGCAGTTACCAGGGGGTGAACGAGCAGTACTTC,CASSYQGVNEQYF
TRBV7-9,TRBJ1-4,13,.,.,TGTGCCAGCAGCCCGGGCGGGTCGGAAAAACTGTTTTTT,CASSPGGSEKLFF
TRBV25-1,TRBJ1-2,14,.,TRBD1,TGTGCCAGTTTTTCATCCGGGACAGACTATGGCTACACCTTC,CASFSSGTDYGYTF
TRBV28,TRBJ2-7,16,.,.,TGTGCCAGCAGTGTATCCTCCGGGACGGTGTCCTACGAGCAGTACTTC,CASSVSSGTVSYEQYF
TRBV13,TRBJ2-7,13,few,.,TGTGCCAGCAGCTTGGAGGGGTCTGACGAGCAGTACTTC,CASSLEGSDEQYF
TRBV11-2,TRBJ2-1,12,.,.,TGTGCCAGCAGCTCGAGCGTGAATGAGCAGTTCTTC,CASSSSVNEQFF
TRBV28,TRBJ2-3,16,.,TRBD2,TGTGCCAGCAGTTGGGAAGCGGGAGGTCGAACAGATACGCAGTATTTT,CASSWEAGGRTDTQYF
TRBV19,TRBJ2-7,13,.,TRBD1,TGTGCCAGTAGTGGGGCAGGGGGCCACGAGCAGTACTTC,CASSGAGGHEQYF
TRBV2,TRBJ2-7,13,.,.,TGTGCCAGCAGTGATAACGGTGCCTACGAGCAGTACTTC,CASSDNGAYEQYF
TRBV5-5,TRBJ2-1,12,.,.,TGTGCCAGCAGCTGGGGCTGGGCCGAAGGATTCTTC,CASSWGWAEGFF
TRBV4-1,TRBJ2-1,16,.,.,TGCGCCAGCAGCCTCACGGAAACAGGGCAGGGCAATGAGCAGTTCTTC,CASSLTETGQGNEQFF